These T cell receptor beta chains were read from a single sample in a study of blood T cell repertoires in COVID-19. The assay was immunoSEQ multiplex PCR, and TCRdb's table has in-frame clones only and misses some. The profile shows over 250,000 clones, about 80% of them singletons. Sequencing was performed on peripheral blood. The receptors were gathered from a woman between 50 and 59 years old who had recovered from COVID-19. Each CDR3 is given with its conserved first and last residue. The D gene is left open where the match is weak. The size field is filled for only some rows; it gives once, few, many or a size class.

>TRBJ2-3|-|TRBV7-9|-
CASSFGITDTQYF
TGTGCCAGCAGCTTCGGGATCACAGATACGCAGTATTTT
>TRBJ1-4|TRBD1|TRBV9|-
CASSVGGTGNEKLFF
TGTGCCAGCAGCGTAGGGGGGACAGGGAATGAAAAACTGTTTTTT
>TRBJ2-1|-|TRBV24-1|-
CATSRGYRTSDLLNNEQFF
TGTGCCACCAGTAGGGGGTACCGGACGTCTGACTTGCTGAACAATGAGCAGTTCTTC
>TRBJ2-1|TRBD1|TRBV19|-
CASTLGQGTNEQFF
TGTGCCAGTACCCTGGGACAGGGTACGAATGAGCAGTTCTTC
>TRBJ1-2|TRBD1|TRBV9|-
CASSDHQGANYGYTF
TGTGCCAGCAGCGATCATCAGGGGGCCAACTATGGCTACACCTTC
>TRBJ1-5|-|TRBV5-8|-
CASSLGQFNQPQHF
TGTGCCAGCAGCTTGGGGCAGTTCAATCAGCCCCAGCATTTT
>TRBJ1-2|TRBD1|TRBV5-1|-
CASSYQGQVVQGDGYTF
TGCGCCAGCAGCTACCAGGGACAGGTAGTACAAGGGGATGGCTACACCTTC
>TRBJ1-6|-|TRBV27|-
CASSSRRGGNSPLHF
TGTGCCAGCAGTAGCCGACGGGGAGGGAATTCACCCCTCCACTTT
>TRBJ1-2|-|TRBV25-1|-
CASSEAGLYGYTF
TGTGCCAGCAGTGAAGCAGGACTTTATGGCTACACCTTC
>TRBJ2-5|TRBD2|TRBV6-5|-
CASSRASGYQETQYF
TGTGCCAGCAGTAGGGCTAGCGGGTACCAAGAGACCCAGTACTTC
>TRBJ1-1|-|TRBV6-5|few
CASKGALNTEAFF
TGTGCCAGCAAAGGGGCACTGAACACTGAAGCTTTCTTT
>TRBJ2-7|-|TRBV4-2|-
CASSQGQTYEQYF
TGTGCCAGCAGCCAAGGACAGACCTACGAGCAGTACTTC
>TRBJ1-5|TRBD1|TRBV5-1|few
CASSLGQGSNQPQHF
TGCGCCAGCAGCCTGGGACAGGGCAGCAATCAGCCCCAGCATTTT
>TRBJ2-1|-|TRBV29-1|few
CSVEELGLYSYNEQFF
TGCAGCGTTGAAGAATTGGGACTCTACTCCTACAATGAGCAGTTCTTC
>TRBJ1-1|TRBD1|TRBV28|-
CASSSSPLWLSGQGSENTEAFF
TGTGCCAGCAGTTCCTCCCCCCTGTGGTTAAGTGGACAGGGGTCGGAGAACACTGAAGCTTTCTTT
>TRBJ2-3|TRBD2|TRBV11-3|-
CASSQGTSGGAPTQYF
TGTGCCAGCAGTCAAGGGACTAGCGGGGGGGCCCCCACGCAGTATTTT
>TRBJ2-1|-|TRBV10-1|-
CASSGLTYNEQFF
TGCGCCAGCAGTGGACTAACCTACAATGAGCAGTTCTTC